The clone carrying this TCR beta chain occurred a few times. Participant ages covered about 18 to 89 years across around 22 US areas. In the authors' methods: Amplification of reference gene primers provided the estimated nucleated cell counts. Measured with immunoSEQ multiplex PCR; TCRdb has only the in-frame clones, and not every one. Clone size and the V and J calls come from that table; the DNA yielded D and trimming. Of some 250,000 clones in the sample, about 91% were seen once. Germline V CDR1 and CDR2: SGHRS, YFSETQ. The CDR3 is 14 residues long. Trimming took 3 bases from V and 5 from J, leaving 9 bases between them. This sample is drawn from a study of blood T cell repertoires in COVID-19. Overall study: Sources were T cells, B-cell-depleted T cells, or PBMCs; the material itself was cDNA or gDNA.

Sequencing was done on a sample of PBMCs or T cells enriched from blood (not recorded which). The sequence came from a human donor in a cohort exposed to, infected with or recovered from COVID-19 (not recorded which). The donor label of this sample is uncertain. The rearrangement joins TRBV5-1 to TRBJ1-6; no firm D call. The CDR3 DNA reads TGCGCCAGCAGCTCTGCAGACAATAATTCACCCCTCCACTTT. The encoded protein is CASSSADNNSPLHF.